Presented here are 5 T cell receptor beta chains from one specimen sequenced in a study of blood T cell repertoires in COVID-19. Clones were sequenced by immunoSEQ multiplex PCR, and TCRdb holds only the in-frame ones, with some missing. The data hold just over 250,000 clones, with around 80% observed a single time. Sequenced sample: PBMCs or T cells enriched from blood (not recorded which). The receptors shown here come from a man in his thirties or forties with acute COVID-19.

This clone was seen a handful of times. V is TRBV30 and J is TRBJ1-5, with 7 bases lining up with TRBD1. This CDR3 region has 13 residues. Germline assignment: CDR1 GTSNPN and CDR2 SVGIG (reference sequence). The ends lost 3 bases at V and 7 bases at J; junction bases unmatched: 6. Here the CDR3 reads CAWRQNRGQPQHF. CDR3 DNA: TGTGCCTGGAGACAGAACAGGGGCCAGCCCCAGCATTTT.

The chain uses TRBV5-5 and TRBJ2-1; perhaps TRBD1 as D (6 bases). Germline CDR1 reads SGHKS; CDR2 reads YYEKEE (reference sequence). This CDR3 is built from 17 residues. The V end lost 0 bases, the J end lost 0 bases, and 13 bases lay between the germline ends. The CDR3 region has the DNA TGTGCCAGCAGCTTGGCCATTGGGGGCGGCTCCTACAATGAGCAGTTCTTC. Its translation: CASSLAIGGGSYNEQFF.

The V call is TRBV5-1, the J call TRBJ2-7; D uncertain. Germline V gene lookup returns CDR1 SGHRS and CDR2 YFSETQ. The CDR3 is made up of 12 amino acids. CDR3 amino acids: CASSLPSHEQYV. For the CDR3, the DNA is TGTGCCAGCAGCTTGCCCTCCCACGAGCAGTACGTC.

The chain uses TRBV29-1 and TRBJ1-3; the D gene is possibly TRBD1 (5 bases). The CDR3 is 15 residues long. With 6 bases removed from V and 4 bases from J, the gap between germline ends came to 19 bases. The germline V gene has CDR1 SQVTM and CDR2 ANQGSEA. For the CDR3, the DNA is TGCAGCGTGGCCGAAATACAGGCGACGGGAAACACCATATATTTT. Its translation: CSVAEIQATGNTIYF.

The V call is TRBV7-9, the J call TRBJ2-3; TRBD1 matches at 9 bases. This CDR3 region has 16 residues. Germline V gives CDR1 SEHNR, CDR2 FQNEAQ (reference sequence). Trimming removed 0 bases from V and 6 bases from J; junction bases left unmatched: 7. CDR3 sequence: CASSLASPGTGDTQYF. The CDR3 nucleotides read TGTGCCAGCAGCTTAGCTTCTCCCGGGACAGGGGATACGCAGTATTTT.